Listed here are 12 T cell receptor beta chains from one sample, sequenced in a study of blood T cell repertoires in COVID-19. Sequencing was performed with immunoSEQ multiplex PCR; in TCRdb, only in-frame clones are kept and a portion is missing. The sample includes some 90,000 clones, around four fifths seen only once; the top ten take approximately 10%. Sample: peripheral blood. These receptors came from a human donor in a cohort sampled during active COVID-19.

This clone is a singleton in its sample. V is TRBV18 and J is TRBJ2-6; D call uncertain. The CDR3 is 15 amino acids. The V end lost 2 bases, the J end lost 1 base, and 6 bases lay between the germline ends. The germline V gene encodes CDR1 KGHSH and CDR2 LQKENI. Written as DNA, the CDR3 is TGTGCCAGCTCACCAACGGTATCTGGGGCCAACGTCCTGACTTTC. Its translation is CASSPTVSGANVLTF.

The V and J genes are TRBV12-3 or TRBV12-4 and TRBJ2-1; possibly TRBD2 for D (6 bases). Trimming shortened V by 7 bases and J by 5 bases, and 12 bases separated the two germline ends. The CDR3 has 13 amino acids. The CDR3 protein is CASIRDSNNEQFF. In DNA, the CDR3 is TGTGCCAGCATCCGGGACTCAAACAATGAGCAGTTCTTC.

The V and J genes are TRBV7-3 and TRBJ2-3, with TRBD1 identical over 9 bases. The V gene's germline CDR1 is SGHTA and CDR2 FQGTGA. The CDR3 is made up of 16 amino acids. V gave up 5 bases and J gave up 1 base; unmatched junction bases: 7. The CDR3 DNA is TGTGCCAGCAGCATCGACAGGGGGGCGGGCACAGATACGCAGTATTTT. As protein: CASSIDRGAGTDTQYF.

The chain combines TRBV7-8 with TRBJ2-2; TRBD1 aligns across 9 bases. CDR1 and CDR2 (germline): SGHVS, FQNEAQ. The CDR3 runs 15 residues. The trim removed 5 bases at V and 5 bases at J, leaving 6 bases unmatched. CDR3 sequence (DNA): TGTGCCAGCAGCCGTAACAGGGGGCAAACCGGGGAGCTGTTTTTT. Translated: CASSRNRGQTGELFF. Based on the CDR3 plus reference TRBV7-8 and TRBJ2-2, the full variable domain is GAGVSQSPRYKVAKRGQDVALRCDPISGHVSLFWYQQALGQGPEFLTYFQNEAQLDKSGLPSDRFFAERPEGSVSTLKIQRTQQEDSAVYLCASSRNRGQTGELFFGEGSRLTVL.

The chain has TRBV27 and TRBJ1-1; tentatively, D is TRBD1 (5 bases). The CDR3 contains 15 residues. The germline V gene encodes CDR1 MNHEY and CDR2 SMNVEV (reference sequence). V lost 7 bases and J lost 0, with 15 bases in between. As DNA, the CDR3 is TGTGCCAGCACCCGGGGGGGAGTCATGAACACTGAAGCTTTCTTT. Its translation is CASTRGGVMNTEAFF.

This sequence joins TRBV5-1 and TRBJ1-2, with 8 bases that match TRBD1. This CDR3 spans 15 amino acids. The ends lost 1 base at V and 2 bases at J; junction bases unmatched: 4. CDR1 SGHRS and CDR2 YFSETQ come from the germline V gene. CDR3 nucleotide sequence: TGCGCCAGCAGCTTGCCGGGACAGGAAAACTATGGCTACACCTTC. Translated, it gives CASSLPGQENYGYTF.

The chain employs TRBV7-2 and TRBJ2-7; D gene ambiguous. The CDR3 has 15 residues. The germline gives CDR1 SGHTA, CDR2 FQGNSA. V gave up 1 base and J gave up 0 bases, with 10 bases separating them. The CDR3 protein is CASSLEVVSSYEQYF. As DNA, the CDR3 is TGTGCCAGCAGCTTAGAAGTAGTCTCCTCCTACGAGCAGTACTTC.

V gene TRBV5-4 combines with J gene TRBJ2-7, with D maybe TRBD2 (6 bases). Trimming removed 7 bases at V and 0 bases at J, with 20 bases between. The length of the CDR3 is 16 residues. Germline CDR1 SGHNT, CDR2 YYREEE (reference sequence). For the CDR3, the DNA is TGTGCCAGCGGTCTTGGCGGGGTGACGAGCTCCTACGAGCAGTACTTC. It specifies CASGLGGVTSSYEQYF.

The gene calls are TRBV6-5 and TRBJ1-1; 9 bases map to TRBD1. The CDR3 extends over 15 amino acids. Germline lookup yields CDR1 MNHEY and CDR2 SVGAGI. Losses at the gene ends were 4 bases for V and 6 bases for J; bases not matched to a gene: 9. For the CDR3, the DNA is TGTGCCAGCAGTTCCGGGACAGGGCCCCTCGCTGAAGCTTTCTTT. Encoded protein: CASSSGTGPLAEAFF.

The chain recombines TRBV25-1 with TRBJ2-2; possible D gene TRBD1, 6 bases. Between the trimmed V and J ends, which lost 1 base and 2 bases, there was a span of 14 bases. Germline V gene data show CDR1 as MGHDK and CDR2 as SYGVNS. This CDR3 is 17 amino acids long. CDR3 sequence: CASSESYRGYNTGELFF. CDR3 in DNA: TGTGCCAGCAGTGAATCCTATAGGGGGTATAACACCGGGGAGCTGTTTTTT.

This chain uses TRBV7-2 with TRBJ2-4; D is undetermined. Per germline, CDR1 SGHTA and CDR2 FQGNSA. The CDR3 runs to 15 residues. Trimming pared 2 bases from V and 8 bases from J, leaving 16 bases between. The CDR3 DNA sequence: TGTGCCAGCAGCTTATTTAGTGGTGTTGCGGACATTCAGTACTTC. Its translation is CASSLFSGVADIQYF.

The genes are TRBV28 and TRBJ2-7; D is uncertain. CDR3 size: 13 residues. Trimming cost V 5 bases and J 6 bases, with 14 bases left between them. Germline CDR1 MDHEN, CDR2 SYDVKM. The CDR3 DNA follows: TGTGCCAGCAGTAGTCCAGTGGGCCGCGAGCAGTACTTC. This encodes CASSSPVGREQYF.